The 15 T cell receptor beta chains reported below all come from one sample, sequenced in a study of chemoradiotherapy in HPV16-positive cancers. Assay used: immunoSEQ multiplex PCR; TCRdb lists only in-frame clones, some missing. The table has 4,000 to 5,000 clones, 75% to 90% seen once; the top ten hold approximately 2.4%. The specimen comprised tumor tissue, sampled from a patient who underwent chemoradiotherapy. The receptor source for this set is a human donor with HPV-associated anogenital cancer.

This clone was seen once. The V call is TRBV7-2, the J call TRBJ2-2; 11 positions match TRBD2. Germline V gene sequence: CDR1 SGHTA, CDR2 FQGNSA. V dropped 3 bases and J dropped 7; count of bases not matched to a gene: 4. The CDR3 extends over 15 amino acids. CDR3 in amino acids: CASSLLAGGGGELFF. In nucleotides, the CDR3 is TGTGCCAGCAGCTTGCTAGCGGGAGGAGGCGGGGAGCTGTTTTTT.

The chain couples TRBV27 to TRBJ2-1; D gene unclear. The germline V gene encodes CDR1 MNHEY and CDR2 SMNVEV (reference sequence). Deletions cut 6 bases from V and 2 bases from J, with 11 bases between. The CDR3 has 14 amino acids. CDR3 amino acids: CASRGYSAYNEQFF. The DNA for the CDR3 is TGTGCCAGCAGGGGATACAGCGCCTACAATGAGCAGTTCTTC.

The chain joins TRBV11-2 to TRBJ2-1; 7 bases map to TRBD2. Germline CDR1 SGHAT, CDR2 FQNNGV. The CDR3 runs 14 residues. J gave up 6 bases and V 6 bases, and 8 bases lay outside the gene matches. CDR3 residues: CASSLGSGVNEQFF. CDR3 nucleotide sequence: TGTGCCAGCAGTCTGGGGAGCGGGGTCAATGAGCAGTTCTTC.

The V and J genes are TRBV5-1 and TRBJ2-2; 7 nucleotides match TRBD1. J gave up 5 bases and V 4 bases, and 8 bases lay outside the gene matches. Germline lookup yields CDR1 SGHRS and CDR2 YFSETQ. The CDR3 is 15 amino acids. CDR3 protein: CASSPVDRETGELFF. CDR3 in DNA: TGCGCCAGCAGCCCCGTCGACAGGGAAACCGGGGAGCTGTTTTTT.

This chain connects TRBV7-2 to TRBJ1-4, with TRBD1 matching over 7 bases. The trim removed 3 bases at V and 3 bases at J, leaving 4 bases unmatched. CDR1 and CDR2 (germline): SGHTA, FQGNSA. The CDR3 sequence is 15 residues long. In DNA form, the CDR3 reads TGTGCCAGCAGCTTGTACAGGGGATCTAATGAAAAACTGTTTTTT. This codes for CASSLYRGSNEKLFF.

The rearrangement uses TRBV11-2 and TRBJ2-1; 11 bases align to TRBD2. Trimming took 1 base from V and 8 from J; bases not matched to a gene: 10. The CDR3 has 17 residues. CDR1 is SGHAT and CDR2 is FQNNGV in the germline V gene. CDR3 in amino acids: CASSLGSSASGGYEQFF. In DNA, the CDR3 is TGTGCCAGCAGCTTAGGCAGTTCGGCTAGCGGGGGGTATGAGCAGTTCTTC.

The chain carries TRBV5-6 and TRBJ2-7, with D perhaps matching TRBD1 or TRBD2 (7 bases each). V was pared by 4 bases and J by 4 bases, with 18 bases between. The CDR3 totals 15 residues. The germline CDR1 and CDR2 sequences are SGHDT and YYEEEE. CDR3 amino acids: CASSVVNRGGYEQYV. DNA for the CDR3: TGTGCCAGCAGCGTCGTAAACAGGGGAGGGTACGAGCAGTACGTC.

The chain carries TRBV6-6 and TRBJ1-2; D is ambiguous. The germline gives CDR1 MNHNY, CDR2 SVGAGI (reference sequence). The CDR3 runs 13 residues. Trimming removed 7 bases from V and 2 bases from J, with 11 bases in between. CDR3 region: CASTWGGNYGYTF. The CDR3 nucleotides are TGTGCCAGCACCTGGGGAGGGAACTATGGCTACACCTTC.

For the CDR3, the DNA is TGTGCCAGCTCATCACGGTCAGGGAATCAGCCCCAGCATTTT. This gives the protein CASSSRSGNQPQHF. The chain uses TRBV18 and TRBJ1-5; perhaps TRBD1 as D (5 bases). Per germline, CDR1 KGHSH and CDR2 LQKENI. The V gene lost 5 bases and the J gene lost 4 bases, with 12 bases spanning the gap. This CDR3 comprises 14 residues.

The J gene is TRBJ2-3, the V gene TRBV7-9, with 7 bases fitting TRBD2. This CDR3 contains 16 residues. Germline loops: CDR1 SEHNR, CDR2 FQNEAQ (reference sequence). After removal of 5 bases from V and 2 bases from J, the junction contained 10 bases not matched to a gene. CDR3 protein: CASSPNLGGITDTQYF. The CDR3 nucleotides are TGTGCCAGCAGCCCCAATCTGGGGGGGATCACAGATACGCAGTATTTT.

This clone came up once. The chain employs TRBV5-4 and TRBJ1-1; TRBD1 agrees at 9 bases. V dropped 4 bases and J dropped 3; count of bases not matched to a gene: 4. The CDR3 runs to 14 residues. Germline V gives CDR1 SGHNT, CDR2 YYREEE (reference sequence). The CDR3 protein is CASSQGDRDTEAFF. CDR3 bases: TGTGCCAGCAGCCAAGGGGACAGGGACACTGAAGCTTTCTTT.

V gene TRBV25-1 combines with J gene TRBJ2-5, with D possibly TRBD2 on 6 matching bases. The CDR3 runs to 14 residues. V gave up 1 base and J gave up 2 bases, with 8 bases separating them. The V gene's germline CDR1 is MGHDK and CDR2 SYGVNS. The CDR3 nucleotides are TGTGCCAGCAGTGAATGGGGGGATCAAGAGACCCAGTACTTC. Its protein is CASSEWGDQETQYF.

The chain employs TRBV5-1 and TRBJ1-1; no clear D. V dropped 3 bases and J dropped 3 bases, with 18 bases sitting between them. The CDR3 is 16 residues long. Germline assignment: CDR1 SGHRS and CDR2 YFSETQ. The CDR3: CASSSDRLNWDTEAFF. As DNA, the CDR3 is TGCGCCAGCAGCTCCGACCGACTAAACTGGGACACTGAAGCTTTCTTT.

This clone was seen a few times. The genes are TRBV27 and TRBJ1-6, with D uncertain. Deletions cut 6 bases from V and 6 bases from J, with 21 bases between. The CDR3 is made up of 17 amino acids. Germline V CDR1 and CDR2: MNHEY, SMNVEV (reference sequence). The DNA for the CDR3 is TGTGCCAGCAGCGAAACACCTCTTGAAGCGGGTAATTCACCCCTCCACTTT. It yields the protein CASSETPLEAGNSPLHF.

The chain employs TRBV11-2 and TRBJ2-3, with D uncertain. Germline V gene lookup returns CDR1 SGHAT and CDR2 FQNNGV. The CDR3 runs 15 residues. The V end lost 1 base, the J end lost 1 base, and 9 bases lay between the germline ends. This chain's CDR3 is CASSLGQVGTDTQYF. For the CDR3, the DNA is TGTGCCAGCAGCTTAGGGCAGGTCGGCACAGATACGCAGTATTTT.